This is a list of T cell receptor beta chains from one sample in a study of T cell responses to AZD1222 COVID-19 vaccine. Repertoires were generated with immunoSEQ multiplex PCR, while TCRdb's copy carries only in-frame clones and drops some. The sample holds approximately 180,000 clones; around nine tenths are singletons and the top ten take 2.5% to 3%. Specimen: peripheral blood, collected on day 0 of AZD1222 vaccination. These receptor sequences come from an adult in good health. Both conserved end residues are part of each CDR3. D genes are given only for firm matches. Not all rows give a size; the values are once, few, many and, for expanded clones, a class.

size: few; D: .; J: TRBJ1-6; V: TRBV5-1; CDR3: CASSVGTPRGSPLHF; DNA: TGCGCCAGCAGCGTCGGGACTCCTAGGGGTTCACCCCTCCACTTT
size: .; D: TRBD2; J: TRBJ2-5; V: TRBV15; CDR3: CATSRVTSGQETQYF; DNA: TGTGCCACCAGCAGAGTAACTAGCGGCCAAGAGACCCAGTACTTC
size: once; D: .; J: TRBJ2-1; V: TRBV25-1; CDR3: CASRPTLSYNEQFF; DNA: TGTGCCAGCAGACCAACATTGTCCTACAATGAGCAGTTCTTC
size: .; D: TRBD1; J: TRBJ1-2; V: TRBV15; CDR3: CATSRDKGTGPPGYTF; DNA: TGTGCCACCAGCAGAGATAAGGGGACAGGCCCTCCGGGCTACACCTTC
size: .; D: TRBD1; J: TRBJ1-2; V: TRBV2; CDR3: CASRAGTGGSGGYTF; DNA: TGTGCCAGCAGAGCCGGGACAGGAGGATCGGGAGGCTACACCTTC
size: .; D: .; J: TRBJ2-3; V: TRBV28; CDR3: CASSFPADTQYF; DNA: TGTGCCAGCAGTTTTCCGGCAGATACGCAGTATTTT
size: .; D: TRBD2; J: TRBJ2-1; V: TRBV27; CDR3: CASSLASGRYNEQFF; DNA: TGTGCCAGCAGTTTAGCTAGCGGGCGATACAATGAGCAGTTCTTC
size: .; D: .; J: TRBJ1-5; V: TRBV7-8; CDR3: CASSLDVNQPQHF; DNA: TGTGCCAGCAGCTTAGATGTCAATCAGCCCCAGCATTTT
size: .; D: .; J: TRBJ1-2; V: TRBV3-1/TRBV3-2; CDR3: CASSQDQVESYGYTF; DNA: TGTGCCAGCAGCCAAGATCAGGTGGAATCCTATGGCTACACCTTC
size: .; D: .; J: TRBJ2-7; V: TRBV5-1; CDR3: CASKGTEDHYEQYF; DNA: TGCGCCAGCAAAGGGACGGAAGATCACTACGAGCAGTACTTC
size: few; D: .; J: TRBJ1-3; V: TRBV19; CDR3: CASSTPRLSGNTIYF; DNA: TGTGCCAGTAGTACCCCCAGGCTCTCTGGAAACACCATATATTTT
size: .; D: TRBD1; J: TRBJ2-4; V: TRBV30; CDR3: CAWSPPGTGVGAKNIQYF; DNA: TGTGCCTGGAGTCCACCCGGGACAGGGGTAGGGGCCAAAAACATTCAGTACTTC
size: .; D: .; J: TRBJ1-3; V: TRBV19; CDR3: CASSTGTFGNTIYF; DNA: TGTGCCAGTAGTACCGGGACCTTTGGAAACACCATATATTTT
size: .; D: TRBD2; J: TRBJ2-1; V: TRBV25-1; CDR3: CATHGGGLEQFF; DNA: TGTGCTACCCATGGGGGGGGTCTTGAGCAGTTCTTC
size: .; D: .; J: TRBJ1-1; V: TRBV5-4; CDR3: CASSPGLQDTEAFF; DNA: TGTGCCAGCAGCCCGGGACTTCAGGACACTGAAGCTTTCTTT
size: .; D: .; J: TRBJ2-5; V: TRBV21-1; CDR3: CASSKRELQETQYF; DNA: TGTGCCAGCAGCAAACGGGAGCTGCAAGAGACCCAGTACTTC
size: .; D: TRBD2; J: TRBJ2-1; V: TRBV27; CDR3: CASSYRAAGGAFYNEQFF; DNA: TGTGCCAGCAGTTATAGGGCCGCGGGGGGTGCATTCTACAATGAGCAGTTCTTC
size: .; D: .; J: TRBJ2-3; V: TRBV30; CDR3: CAWRAEVGWAQYF; DNA: TGTGCCTGGAGAGCGGAGGTGGGGTGGGCGCAGTATTTT
size: .; D: TRBD2; J: TRBJ2-7; V: TRBV29-1; CDR3: CSVRRASGTYEQYF; DNA: TGCAGCGTCCGCCGGGCTAGCGGTACCTACGAGCAGTACTTC
size: .; D: .; J: TRBJ2-7; V: TRBV29-1; CDR3: CSVRKVGSYEQYF; DNA: TGCAGCGTTCGCAAAGTGGGCTCCTACGAGCAGTACTTC
size: .; D: .; J: TRBJ2-1; V: TRBV9; CDR3: CASSVVAVDNEQFF; DNA: TGTGCCAGCAGCGTAGTTGCGGTCGATAATGAGCAGTTCTTC
size: .; D: TRBD2; J: TRBJ2-1; V: TRBV19; CDR3: CASRPPGLEGNEQFF; DNA: TGTGCCAGTAGGCCACCGGGACTAGAAGGCAATGAGCAGTTCTTC
size: .; D: .; J: TRBJ2-7; V: TRBV5-1; CDR3: CASSLDRVGNYEQYF; DNA: TGCGCCAGCAGCTTGGACAGGGTCGGAAACTACGAGCAGTACTTC
size: .; D: .; J: TRBJ1-1; V: TRBV6-5; CDR3: CASTLARGAEAFF; DNA: TGTGCCAGCACCCTCGCGAGGGGTGCTGAAGCTTTCTTT
size: .; D: .; J: TRBJ2-1; V: TRBV24-1; CDR3: CATSPSVGALDEQFF; DNA: TGTGCCACCAGTCCTTCAGTGGGGGCCCTCGATGAGCAGTTCTTC
size: .; D: TRBD1; J: TRBJ1-5; V: TRBV6-1; CDR3: CASSEGARGPNQPQHF; DNA: TGTGCCAGCAGTGAAGGTGCCAGGGGGCCGAATCAGCCCCAGCATTTT
size: .; D: TRBD1; J: TRBJ1-1; V: TRBV18; CDR3: CASSSQGRDTEAFF; DNA: TGTGCCAGCTCATCACAGGGGAGGGACACTGAAGCTTTCTTT
size: .; D: .; J: TRBJ2-3; V: TRBV7-9; CDR3: CASGINTDTQYF; DNA: TGTGCCAGCGGGATAAACACAGATACGCAGTATTTT
size: .; D: .; J: TRBJ1-2; V: TRBV25-1; CDR3: CASSAWEGSYGYTF; DNA: TGTGCCAGCAGTGCTTGGGAGGGAAGCTATGGCTACACCTTC
size: .; D: TRBD1; J: TRBJ1-2; V: TRBV5-6; CDR3: CASSLGGQRNYGYTF; DNA: TGTGCCAGCAGCTTGGGGGGACAGCGGAACTATGGCTACACCTTC
size: once; D: .; J: TRBJ2-5; V: TRBV18; CDR3: CASSPPPWGRGSETQYF; DNA: TGTGCCAGCTCACCACCCCCCTGGGGACGGGGTAGTGAGACCCAGTACTTC
size: .; D: TRBD2; J: TRBJ2-7; V: TRBV19; CDR3: CASSIGGSGVYEQYF; DNA: TGTGCCAGTAGTATAGGAGGTAGCGGGGTCTACGAGCAGTACTTC